This TCR beta chain was sequenced during a study of spatial heterogeneity in lung cancer. This clonotype was seen at least ten times. Time point: sample taken at primary tumor resection. No cells were sorted before sequencing. The whole RNA sequenced was extracted from tumor, nontumor lung or frozen PBMC. The CDR3 is made up of 16 amino acids. The germline V gene has CDR1 SGHVS and CDR2 FQNEAQ. Trimming removed 1 base from V and 6 bases from J, with 17 bases in between. MiXCR was run by TCRdb on the 5' RACE reads, yielding one entry per CDR3 protein. The sample shows approximately 29,000 distinct CDR3 sequences, around 8.4% of them seen only once.

Source: PBMCs, taken at surgery. The chain is built from TRBV7-8 and TRBJ2-3, with D hard to call. The receptor was isolated from a female donor with early-stage non-small cell lung cancer. In DNA form, the CDR3 reads TGTGCCAGCAGCTTAGAACAGACCGCCCTGTTGGATACGCAGTATTTT. Protein product: CASSLEQTALLDTQYF. The whole variable domain, filled in from reference TRBV7-8 and TRBJ2-3, reads GAGVSQSPRYKVAKRGQDVALRCDPISGHVSLFWYQQALGQGPEFLTYFQNEAQLDKSGLPSDRFFAERPEGSVSTLKIQRTQQEDSAVYLCASSLEQTALLDTQYFGPGTRLTVL.